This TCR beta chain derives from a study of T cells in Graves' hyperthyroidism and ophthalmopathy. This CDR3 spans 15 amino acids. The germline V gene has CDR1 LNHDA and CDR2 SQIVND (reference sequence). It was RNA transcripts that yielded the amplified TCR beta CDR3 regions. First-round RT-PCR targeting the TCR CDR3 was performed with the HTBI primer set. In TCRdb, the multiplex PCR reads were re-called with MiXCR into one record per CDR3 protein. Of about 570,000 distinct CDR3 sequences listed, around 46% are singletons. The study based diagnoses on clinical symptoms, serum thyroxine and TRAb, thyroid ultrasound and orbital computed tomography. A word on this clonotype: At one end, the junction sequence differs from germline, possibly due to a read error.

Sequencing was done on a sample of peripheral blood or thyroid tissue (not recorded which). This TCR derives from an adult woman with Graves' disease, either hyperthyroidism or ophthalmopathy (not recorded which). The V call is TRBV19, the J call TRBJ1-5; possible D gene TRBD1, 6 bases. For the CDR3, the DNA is TGTGCCAGTAGTATCTCAGGGGACGAAAATCGGCCCCAGCATTTT. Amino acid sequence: CASSISGDENRPQHF.